This T cell receptor beta chain was sequenced for a study of cytomegalovirus exposure and HLA in healthy donors. PCR amplification relied on 60 Vbeta primers (plus 13 Jbeta primers). Generated by immunoSEQ multiplex PCR, the TCRdb table keeps only in-frame clones and is missing some. Among just under 65,000 clones listed, about four fifths were seen once. Germline lookup yields CDR1 SNHLY and CDR2 FYNNEI. The germline V and J ends were trimmed by 6 bases and 1 base, with 3 bases remaining between them. The CDR3 length is 12 residues. Study results and caveats: The Asian-associated ancestry cluster reportedly had fewer N-insertions than the roughly 670-donor mean in a later analysis. A later analysis found TCR association rates differed by HLA locus, highest for DRB1 and lowest for HLA-C. In a later analysis, a missense DCLRE1C variant was linked to TCR beta V- and J-gene trimming.

A remark on this clone: The antigen is not known.

The rearrangement uses TRBV2 and TRBJ2-2; D is unresolved. The TCR originated in a woman in her thirties in good health and CMV-seronegative. Material for sequencing was PBMCs. The CDR3 is CASSLNTGELFF. The CDR3 coding sequence is TGTGCCAGCAGCTTGAACACCGGGGAGCTGTTTTTT.